One sample yielded the 17 T cell receptor beta chains listed below, sequenced in a study of beta chain features in type 1 diabetes. Expressed TCRB transcripts got sequenced, as all isolated RNA was reverse transcribed. Generated by immunoSEQ multiplex PCR, the TCRdb table keeps only in-frame clones and is missing some. The repertoire holds about 640,000 clones, over 10% seen once, with around 0.12% in the top ten. Which antigens these TCRs recognize remains unknown. Study results and limitations: Shorter TCRB CDR3s, moderately but significantly so, marked every one of the four CD4+ subsets in Type 1 diabetes patients.

Material: naive CD4+ T cells from blood. The receptors come from a man in his thirties or forties with type 1 diabetes.

This clone was found a few times. The V call is TRBV18, the J call TRBJ1-2; TRBD1 aligns across 7 bases. The CDR3 contains 13 residues. Losses at the gene ends were 4 bases for V and 6 bases for J; bases not matched to a gene: 5. Germline lookup yields CDR1 KGHSH and CDR2 LQKENI. The CDR3 protein is CASSLDQGDGYTF. The CDR3, as DNA: TGTGCCAGCTCACTCGATCAGGGGGATGGCTACACCTTC.

The V and J genes are TRBV11-2 and TRBJ2-2, with D perhaps matching TRBD1 (6 bases). CDR3 length: 15 amino acids. Germline loops: CDR1 SGHAT, CDR2 FQNNGV. V lost 5 bases, J lost 4 bases, and 14 bases lay in between. CDR3 coding DNA: TGTGCCAGCAGCCCAAACAGGGTCCCCACCGGGGAGCTGTTTTTT. Protein sequence: CASSPNRVPTGELFF.

This clone showed up just a few times. V gene TRBV7-9 combines with J gene TRBJ1-5, with 10 bases that match TRBD1. The CDR3 has 15 amino acids. Germline V CDR1 and CDR2: SEHNR, FQNEAQ (reference sequence). V was clipped by 5 bases and J by 5 bases; unmatched bases: 6. CDR3 loop: CASSQTGGFDQPQHF. The CDR3 DNA sequence: TGTGCCAGCAGCCAGACAGGGGGCTTTGATCAGCCCCAGCATTTT.

In its sample, this clone was seen a few times. V and J are TRBV10-3 and TRBJ1-2; 7 bases are a match to TRBD1. The CDR3 consists of 16 residues. Looked up from germline, CDR1 is ENHRY and CDR2 is SYGVKD. J was trimmed by 7 bases and V by 8 bases; bases with no gene match: 19. CDR3 coding DNA: TGTGCCATCTCTAAGGAGGACAGGCCCGCGAAGGGTGGCTACACCTTC. The encoded protein is CAISKEDRPAKGGYTF.

This clone was seen only a few times. The rearrangement uses TRBV2 and TRBJ2-3; D ambiguous. The CDR3 has 13 residues. Germline V gives CDR1 SNHLY, CDR2 FYNNEI. Trimming took 4 bases from V and 0 from J, leaving 5 bases between them. This CDR3 reads CASSASSTDTQYF. In DNA form, the CDR3 reads TGTGCCAGCAGTGCGTCTAGCACAGATACGCAGTATTTT.

This clone was counted a few times. The chain combines TRBV2 with TRBJ2-2; D perhaps matches TRBD1 (6 bases). The germline gives CDR1 SNHLY, CDR2 FYNNEI. Deletions cut 8 bases from V and 6 bases from J, with 16 bases between. The CDR3 contains 14 residues. The DNA for the CDR3 is TGTGCCAGCGGGCCAGGGGAGACGTCCGGGGAGCTGTTTTTT. This sequence encodes CASGPGETSGELFF.

This chain joins TRBV19 and TRBJ1-5; 9 bases map to TRBD1. The V gene end was trimmed by 8 bases and the J gene end by 4 bases; junction bases not matched to a gene: 3. Germline loops: CDR1 LNHDA, CDR2 SQIVND (reference sequence). This CDR3 comprises 13 residues. CDR3 in DNA: TGTGCCAGTGGGACAGGGATAAATCAGCCCCAGCATTTT. Protein product: CASGTGINQPQHF.

The rearrangement uses TRBV25-1 and TRBJ1-2, with a tentative D call TRBD1 (5 bases). Germline V gene lookup returns CDR1 MGHDK and CDR2 SYGVNS. There are 14 residues in the CDR3. The ends were cut back, 3 bases at V and 4 bases at J, with 12 bases in the middle. For the CDR3, the DNA is TGTGCCAGCAGTGATCCTCGGGGGGGCTATGGCTACACCTTC. Translation: CASSDPRGGYGYTF.

The V and J genes are TRBV11-2 and TRBJ1-2; a possible D gene is TRBD1 (5 bases). The V gene lost 5 bases and the J gene lost 4 bases, with 14 bases spanning the gap. Germline lookup yields CDR1 SGHAT and CDR2 FQNNGV. The CDR3 is 14 amino acids. The CDR3 sequence is CASSTGGKSYGYTF. The CDR3 region has the DNA TGTGCCAGCAGCACCGGGGGGAAAAGCTATGGCTACACCTTC.

This clone showed up just a few times. The rearrangement links TRBV18 to TRBJ1-2, with TRBD1 identical over 7 bases. This CDR3 comprises 14 residues. Germline loops: CDR1 KGHSH, CDR2 LQKENI. Trimming took 5 bases from V and 4 from J; bases not matched to a gene: 7. The CDR3 sequence is CASSAGQEFYGYTF. The CDR3 DNA reads as TGTGCCAGCTCAGCTGGACAGGAGTTCTATGGCTACACCTTC.

This clone was observed a few times. V gene TRBV28 combines with J gene TRBJ2-2; TRBD2 aligns across 10 bases. In germline, CDR1 is MDHEN, CDR2 SYDVKM. This CDR3 has 17 residues. J was trimmed by 2 bases and V by 2 bases; bases with no gene match: 5. This chain's CDR3 is CASSLTSGVRNTGELFF. CDR3 in DNA: TGTGCCAGCAGTTTAACTAGCGGGGTCCGAAACACCGGGGAGCTGTTTTTT.

The J gene is TRBJ1-5, the V gene TRBV6-1, with D unclear. V was clipped by 8 bases and J by 3 bases, with 14 bases between them. CDR3 length: 14 amino acids. Germline loops: CDR1 MNHNS, CDR2 SASEGT. As DNA, the CDR3 is TGTGCCAGCTCGGAACAGACCTCCAATCAGCCCCAGCATTTT. This encodes CASSEQTSNQPQHF.

CDR3 protein: CAISGASQETQYF. CDR3 DNA sequence: TGTGCCATCAGTGGGGCCAGCCAAGAGACCCAGTACTTC. The rearrangement uses TRBV10-3 and TRBJ2-5, with D unresolved. Germline V gene data show CDR1 as ENHRY and CDR2 as SYGVKD. The CDR3 totals 13 residues. Trimming shortened V by 4 bases and J by 1 base, and 7 bases separated the two germline ends.

In its sample, this clone was seen a few times. The chain links TRBV4-3 to TRBJ2-2; TRBD1 agrees at 7 bases. The CDR3 is 17 amino acids. Germline trimming cut 0 bases from V and 1 base from J; bases unmatched to any gene: 5. The germline V gene encodes CDR1 LGHNA and CDR2 YSLEER. The DNA of the CDR3 is TGCGCCAGCAGCCAAGATTGGCAGGGGGTGAACACCGGGGAGCTGTTTTTT. Translating gives CASSQDWQGVNTGELFF.

This clone was counted a few times. V is TRBV10-3 and J is TRBJ2-5, with D perhaps matching TRBD2 (6 bases). CDR3 length equals 14 residues. Trimming cost V 8 bases and J 5 bases, with 18 bases left between them. Looked up from germline, CDR1 is ENHRY and CDR2 is SYGVKD. CDR3 bases: TGTGCCATCCGCCGAGCGGGCCCGGAGGAGACCCAGTACTTC. Translation: CAIRRAGPEETQYF.

This clone was seen more than once but under ten times. The V call is TRBV5-1, the J call TRBJ1-2, with 8 bases fitting TRBD1. The CDR3 sequence is 14 residues long. Germline V gene lookup returns CDR1 SGHRS and CDR2 YFSETQ. Germline trimming cut 3 bases from V and 0 bases from J; bases unmatched to any gene: 1. CDR3: CASSSTGANYGYTF. The CDR3, as DNA: TGCGCCAGCAGCTCGACAGGGGCTAACTATGGCTACACCTTC. Combining the CDR3 with reference TRBV5-1 and TRBJ1-2 gives the whole variable domain KAGVTQTPRYLIKTRGQQVTLSCSPISGHRSVSWYQQTPGQGLQFLFEYFSETQRNKGNFPGRFSGRQFSNSRSEMNVSTLELGDSALYLCASSSTGANYGYTFGSGTRLTVV.

This clone occurred a few times. V is TRBV2 and J is TRBJ2-7, with a weak D call TRBD2 (5 bases). V gave up 6 bases and J gave up 3 bases, with 9 bases separating them. This CDR3 contains 12 residues. CDR1 and CDR2 (germline): SNHLY, FYNNEI. CDR3 nucleotide sequence: TGTGCCAGCAGACGGGATTTCTACGAGCAGTACTTC. Its protein product is CASRRDFYEQYF.